This TCR beta chain was retrieved from a study of response to subunit inactivated influenza vaccine (dated by TCRdb to 2017 to 2018). Some background on the complete study: The study used deep quantitative T cell receptor repertoire profiling to track responses to a trivalent subunit inactivated influenza vaccine. On the study overall, not on this receptor specifically: It was suggested by the authors that each seasonal influenza vaccination may recruit only a limited number of new T cells.

Library method: RT-PCR. Sequencing was carried out with an Illumina HiSeq 2500. TCRdb passed the public sequencing reads through fastp at Q25 and MiXCR, retaining productive beta sequences. Rows with one shared CDR3 protein collapse into an entry with the most common genes and DNA. The sample table contains fewer than 550,000 distinct CDR3 sequences; only one count was recorded for about 25% of them. The ten largest make up around 2% of the sample. This clonotype was seen more than once but under ten times. No antigen is known for it. The record has no base qualities; no much larger clone is one base away. Its CDR3 holds 16 amino acids, cysteine through phenylalanine. Left in the record is the CDR3 DNA by itself, 48 bases read in frame from the first base. V is pruned by 4 bases and J by 0 bases, leaving 8 bases of the junction without a gene match. Sequences SGDLS (CDR1) and YYNGEE (CDR2) are obtained from the germline V gene.

The chain employs TRBV9 and TRBJ2-7; 9 bases in between match TRBD2. This TCR was recovered from a man aged 50 to 60 who received an inactivated influenza vaccine. Donor details come from another sample of the same person, matched by shared clones. The source was CD4+ T cells sorted from PBMCs, collected 5 days after vaccination. The sequence in DNA is TGTGCCAGCAGCTCAGGCGGCGGGAGGGGCTCCTACGAGCAGTACTTC. This encodes CASSSGGGRGSYEQYF.